Listed here are 12 T cell receptor beta chains from one sample, sequenced in a study of blood T cell repertoires in COVID-19. TCRdb keeps only in-frame clones here, not all; method: immunoSEQ multiplex PCR. The repertoire holds approximately 300,000 clones, about 90% seen once, with nearly 6.5% in the top ten. Sequencing input: peripheral blood. The receptors originated from a man younger than 35 who had recovered from COVID-19.

The chain joins TRBV5-1 to TRBJ1-2, with 8 nucleotides matching TRBD1. CDR3 size: 15 residues. Germline V gives CDR1 SGHRS, CDR2 YFSETQ. Trimming cost V 5 bases and J 1 base; bases outside gene matches: 7. DNA for the CDR3: TGCGCCAGCAGTGCTACAGGGGGGATTAACTATGGCTACACCTTC. It specifies CASSATGGINYGYTF.

The chain joins TRBV6-5 to TRBJ1-2; D uncertain. The V end lost 4 bases, the J end lost 7 bases, and 10 bases lay between the germline ends. CDR1 and CDR2 from the germline V gene are MNHEY and SVGAGI. The length of the CDR3 is 12 residues. The CDR3 coding sequence is TGTGCCAGCAGTTGCGCCCTATGTGGCTACACCTTC. Amino acids: CASSCALCGYTF.

The J gene is TRBJ2-6, the V gene TRBV4-1; D possibly corresponds to TRBD2 (5 bases). Germline V lookup: CDR1 MGHRA, CDR2 YSYEKL. V was cut by 1 base and J by 0 bases, with 7 bases left in between. The CDR3 is 16 amino acids. CDR3 residues: CASSQAGNSGANVLTF. DNA of the CDR3: TGCGCCAGCAGCCAAGCGGGGAACTCTGGGGCCAACGTCCTGACTTTC.

This clone was seen a few times. The genes are TRBV6-5 and TRBJ2-5; no firm D call. V lost 6 bases to trimming and J lost 1 base, with 9 bases between them. The CDR3 has 13 amino acids. Germline CDR1 reads MNHEY; CDR2 reads SVGAGI. The CDR3 region is CASSRHFQETQYF. The CDR3 nucleotides read TGTGCCAGCAGCCGACACTTCCAAGAGACCCAGTACTTC.

This clone was recorded a few times. This rearrangement joins TRBV18 to TRBJ2-1, with D perhaps TRBD1 (7 bases). Germline V CDR1 and CDR2: KGHSH, LQKENI. The V and J ends lost 6 bases and 8 bases respectively, with 14 bases between them. The CDR3 spans 13 residues. CDR3 residues: CASSPQGGYEQFF. The CDR3 coding sequence is TGTGCCAGCTCCCCGCAGGGGGGCTATGAGCAGTTCTTC.

This chain links TRBV5-1 with TRBJ2-1, with 14 bases fitting TRBD2. Germline trimming cut 5 bases from V and 5 bases from J; bases unmatched to any gene: 6. The CDR3 spans 16 residues. Germline values: CDR1 SGHRS, CDR2 YFSETQ. CDR3 protein: CASRTGTSGGNNEQFF. DNA of the CDR3: TGCGCCAGCAGGACCGGGACTAGCGGGGGAAACAATGAGCAGTTCTTC.

The V and J genes are TRBV27 and TRBJ2-5; D is undetermined. CDR1 MNHEY and CDR2 SMNVEV come from the germline V gene (reference sequence). This CDR3 spans 11 amino acids. Trimming removed 6 bases at V and 5 bases at J, with 7 bases between. This CDR3 reads CASSDWETQYF. The CDR3 DNA follows: TGTGCCAGCAGCGACTGGGAGACCCAGTACTTC.

The gene calls are TRBV2 and TRBJ1-2, with D possibly being TRBD1 (6 bases). From germline, CDR1 is SNHLY and CDR2 FYNNEI. Trimming shortened V by 10 bases and J by 0 bases, and 9 bases separated the two germline ends. CDR3 length: 12 residues. As DNA, the CDR3 is TGTGCCAAGGGGACATCTAACTATGGCTACACCTTC. Its translation is CAKGTSNYGYTF.

The V and J genes are TRBV21-1 and TRBJ2-4; the table calls TRBD2, which could not be checked here. TRBV21-1 is assigned pseudogene status. The CDR3 contains 15 residues. The CDR3 region has the DNA TGTGCCAGCAGCATTTCCGGGACTTCCAAAAACATTCAGTACTTC. Translating gives CASSISGTSKNIQYF.

J is TRBJ2-3 and V is TRBV12-3 or TRBV12-4, with D unresolved. Trimming left V 1 base short and J 9 bases short, with 8 bases between. There are 12 residues in the CDR3. The CDR3 bases are TGTGCCAGCAGTTTAGAATCGAGGACGCAGTATTTT. Protein sequence: CASSLESRTQYF.

The V call is TRBV5-1, the J call TRBJ2-1; D call uncertain. Germline V gene data show CDR1 as SGHRS and CDR2 as YFSETQ. This CDR3 comprises 14 residues. V was pared by 0 bases and J by 5 bases, with 9 bases between. The CDR3, as DNA: TGCGCCAGCAGCTTGGTTGCCGCTAACAATGAGCAGTTCTTC. It is translated as CASSLVAANNEQFF.

The chain carries TRBV5-1 and TRBJ2-2, with 12 bases fitting TRBD1. This CDR3 region has 15 residues. V was clipped by 4 bases and J by 5 bases; unmatched bases: 3. CDR1 is SGHRS, CDR2 YFSETQ, per germline. The CDR3 region has the DNA TGCGCCAGCAGCCCGGGACAGGGGGCGACCGGGGAGCTGTTTTTT. It encodes CASSPGQGATGELFF. Full variable domain (rest looked up from reference TRBV5-1 and TRBJ2-2): KAGVTQTPRYLIKTRGQQVTLSCSPISGHRSVSWYQQTPGQGLQFLFEYFSETQRNKGNFPGRFSGRQFSNSRSEMNVSTLELGDSALYLCASSPGQGATGELFFGEGSRLTVL.